The T cell receptor (beta chain) described here comes from a study of cytomegalovirus exposure and HLA in healthy donors. General observations from the study: In terms of immune exposure information, only CMV serostatus was available.

This clone was counted a few times. Its target is not known. The length of the CDR3 is 15 residues. V was pared by 2 bases and J by 0 bases, with 8 bases between. CDR1 MNHEY and CDR2 SMNVEV come from the germline V gene (reference sequence). PCR employed 60 Vbeta and 13 Jbeta primers. TCRdb's copy holds only in-frame clones and misses some; the assay was immunoSEQ multiplex PCR. The sample lists under 200,000 clones, about 81% occurring once. Sequencing was performed on PBMCs. This sequence originates from a young woman in good health and CMV-seronegative. The rearrangement joins TRBV27 to TRBJ1-5; D not certain. The CDR3 is CASSLMSYSNQPQHF. The CDR3, as DNA: TGTGCCAGCAGTTTAATGTCTTATAGCAATCAGCCCCAGCATTTT.